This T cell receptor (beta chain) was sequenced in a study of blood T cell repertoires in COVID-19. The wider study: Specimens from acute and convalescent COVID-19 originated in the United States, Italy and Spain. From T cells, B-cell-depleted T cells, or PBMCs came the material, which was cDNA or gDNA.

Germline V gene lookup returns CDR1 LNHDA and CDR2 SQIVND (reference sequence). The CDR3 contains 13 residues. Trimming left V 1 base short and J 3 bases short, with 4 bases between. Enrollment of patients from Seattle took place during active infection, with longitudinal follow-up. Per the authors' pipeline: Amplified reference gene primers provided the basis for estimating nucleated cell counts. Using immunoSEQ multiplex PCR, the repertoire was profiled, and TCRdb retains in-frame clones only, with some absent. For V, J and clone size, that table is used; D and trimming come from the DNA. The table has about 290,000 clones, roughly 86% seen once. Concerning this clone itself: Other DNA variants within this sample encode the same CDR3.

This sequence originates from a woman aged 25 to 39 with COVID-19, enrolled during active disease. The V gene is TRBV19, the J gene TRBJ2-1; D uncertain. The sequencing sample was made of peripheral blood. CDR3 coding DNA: TGTGCCAGTAGTATAGGGAGCTACAATGAGCAGTTCTTC. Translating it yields CASSIGSYNEQFF.